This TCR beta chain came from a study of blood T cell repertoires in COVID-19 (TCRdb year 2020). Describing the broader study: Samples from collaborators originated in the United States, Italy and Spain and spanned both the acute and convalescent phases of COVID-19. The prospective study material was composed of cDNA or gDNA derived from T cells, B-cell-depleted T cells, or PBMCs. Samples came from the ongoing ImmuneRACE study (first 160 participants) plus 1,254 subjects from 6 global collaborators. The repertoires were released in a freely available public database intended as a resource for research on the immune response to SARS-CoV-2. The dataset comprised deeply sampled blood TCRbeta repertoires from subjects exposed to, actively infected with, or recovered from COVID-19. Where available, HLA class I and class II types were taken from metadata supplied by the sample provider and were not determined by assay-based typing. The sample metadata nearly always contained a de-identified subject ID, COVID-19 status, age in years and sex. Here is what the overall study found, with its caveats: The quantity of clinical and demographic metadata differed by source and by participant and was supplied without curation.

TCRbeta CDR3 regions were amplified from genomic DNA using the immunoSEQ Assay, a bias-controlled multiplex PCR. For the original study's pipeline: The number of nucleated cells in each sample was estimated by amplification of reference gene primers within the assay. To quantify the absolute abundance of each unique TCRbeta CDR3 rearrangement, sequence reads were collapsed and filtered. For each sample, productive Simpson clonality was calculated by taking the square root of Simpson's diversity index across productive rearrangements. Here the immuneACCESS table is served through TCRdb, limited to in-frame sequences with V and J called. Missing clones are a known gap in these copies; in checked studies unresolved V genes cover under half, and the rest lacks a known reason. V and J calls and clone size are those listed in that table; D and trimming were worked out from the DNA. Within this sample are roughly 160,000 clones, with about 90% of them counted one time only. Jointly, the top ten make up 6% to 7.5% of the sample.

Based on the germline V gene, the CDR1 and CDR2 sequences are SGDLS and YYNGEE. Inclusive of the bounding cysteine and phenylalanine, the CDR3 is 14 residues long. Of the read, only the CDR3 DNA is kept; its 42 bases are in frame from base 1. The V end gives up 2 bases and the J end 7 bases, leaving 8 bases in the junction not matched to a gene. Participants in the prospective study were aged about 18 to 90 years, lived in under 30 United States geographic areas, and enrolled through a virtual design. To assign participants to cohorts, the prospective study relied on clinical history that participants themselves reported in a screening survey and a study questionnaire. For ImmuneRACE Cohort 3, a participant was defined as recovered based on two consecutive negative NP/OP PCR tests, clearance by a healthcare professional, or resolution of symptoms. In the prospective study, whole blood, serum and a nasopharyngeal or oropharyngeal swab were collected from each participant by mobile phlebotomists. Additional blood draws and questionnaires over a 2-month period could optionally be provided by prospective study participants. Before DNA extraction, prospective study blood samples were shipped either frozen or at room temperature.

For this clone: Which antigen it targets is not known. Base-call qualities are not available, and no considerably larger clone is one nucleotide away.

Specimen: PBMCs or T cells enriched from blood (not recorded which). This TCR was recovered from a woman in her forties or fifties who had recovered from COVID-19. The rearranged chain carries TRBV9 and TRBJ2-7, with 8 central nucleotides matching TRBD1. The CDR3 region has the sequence CASSVETGAEEQYF. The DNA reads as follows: TGTGCCAGCAGCGTCGAGACAGGGGCGGAGGAGCAGTACTTC.